A single sample gave rise to the 3 T cell receptor beta chains below, sequenced in a study of CD4+ T cells in melanoma. Using immunoSEQ multiplex PCR, the repertoire was profiled, and TCRdb retains in-frame clones only, with some absent. The sample holds over 130,000 clones, about 93% seen once. Every receptor here comes from a human donor with melanoma.

The chain recombines TRBV5-1 with TRBJ2-2; tentative D call: TRBD1 (5 bases). CDR3 size: 15 residues. The germline V gene has CDR1 SGHRS and CDR2 YFSETQ. The V gene lost 2 bases and the J gene lost 1 base, with 9 bases spanning the gap. The DNA for the CDR3 is TGCGCCAGCAGCTTCCCGACAGAGAACACCGGGGAGCTGTTTTTT. It specifies CASSFPTENTGELFF.

This chain uses TRBV11-2 with TRBJ2-3; D is possibly TRBD1 or TRBD2 (5 bases each). V lost 5 bases, J lost 3 bases, and 18 bases lay in between. The CDR3 runs to 16 residues. CDR1 is SGHAT, CDR2 FQNNGV, per germline. The CDR3 is CASSPGSGWGTDTQYF. As DNA, the CDR3 is TGTGCCAGCAGCCCAGGGTCAGGGTGGGGGACAGATACGCAGTATTTT.

Concerning this clone itself: This CDR3 is also generated by other DNA sequences in the sample. V and J are TRBV11-2 and TRBJ2-1, with 7 positions matching TRBD1. The germline V gene encodes CDR1 SGHAT and CDR2 FQNNGV. V lost 5 bases and J lost 3; bases outside the gene matches: 4. The CDR3 extends over 14 amino acids. The CDR3 nucleotides are TGTGCCAGCAGCCGACAGGGAAGCTACAATGAGCAGTTCTTC. It translates to CASSRQGSYNEQFF.